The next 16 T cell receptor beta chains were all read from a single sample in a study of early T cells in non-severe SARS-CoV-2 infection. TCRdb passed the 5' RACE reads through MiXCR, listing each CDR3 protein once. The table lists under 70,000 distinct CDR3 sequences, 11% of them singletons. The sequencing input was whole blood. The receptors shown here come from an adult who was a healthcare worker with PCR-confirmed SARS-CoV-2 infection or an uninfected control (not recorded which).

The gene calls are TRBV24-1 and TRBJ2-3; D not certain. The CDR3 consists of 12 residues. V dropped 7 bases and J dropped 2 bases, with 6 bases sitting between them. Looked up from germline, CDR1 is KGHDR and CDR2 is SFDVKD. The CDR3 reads CATSDSTDTQYF. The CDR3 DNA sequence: TGTGCCACCAGCGACTCCACAGATACGCAGTATTTT.

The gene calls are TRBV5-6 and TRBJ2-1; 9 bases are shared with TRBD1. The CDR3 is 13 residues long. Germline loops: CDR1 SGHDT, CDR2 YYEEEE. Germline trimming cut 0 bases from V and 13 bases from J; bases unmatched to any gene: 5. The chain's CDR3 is CASSLAGQGYQFF. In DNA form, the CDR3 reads TGTGCCAGCAGCTTGGCGGGACAGGGATATCAGTTCTTC.

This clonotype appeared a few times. CDR3 in amino acids: CASSLRGIPDTQYF. CDR3 in DNA: TGTGCCAGCAGCTTAAGGGGGATCCCAGATACGCAGTATTTT. The rearrangement joins TRBV5-8 to TRBJ2-3, with D perhaps matching TRBD1 (6 bases). This CDR3 spans 14 amino acids. In germline, CDR1 is SGHTS, CDR2 YDEGEE. V shed 2 bases and J shed 4 bases, with 11 bases lying between them.

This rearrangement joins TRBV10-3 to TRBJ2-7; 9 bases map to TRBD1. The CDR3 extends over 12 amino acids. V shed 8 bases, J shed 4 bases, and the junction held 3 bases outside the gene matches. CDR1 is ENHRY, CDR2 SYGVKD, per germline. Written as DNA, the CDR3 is TGTGCCATCGGGACAGGGCAGTACGAGCAGTACTTC. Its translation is CAIGTGQYEQYF.

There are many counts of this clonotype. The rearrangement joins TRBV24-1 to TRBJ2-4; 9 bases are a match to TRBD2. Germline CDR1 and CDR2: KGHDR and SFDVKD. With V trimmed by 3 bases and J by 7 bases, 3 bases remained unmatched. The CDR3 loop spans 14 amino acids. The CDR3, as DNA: TGTGCCACCAGTGATGGGACTAGCAGGAACATTCAGTACTTC. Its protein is CATSDGTSRNIQYF.

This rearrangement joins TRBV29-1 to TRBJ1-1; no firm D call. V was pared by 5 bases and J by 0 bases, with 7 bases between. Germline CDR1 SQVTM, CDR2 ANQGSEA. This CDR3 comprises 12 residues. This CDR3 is CSVWSVNTEAFF. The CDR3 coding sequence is TGCAGCGTTTGGTCAGTGAACACTGAAGCTTTCTTT.

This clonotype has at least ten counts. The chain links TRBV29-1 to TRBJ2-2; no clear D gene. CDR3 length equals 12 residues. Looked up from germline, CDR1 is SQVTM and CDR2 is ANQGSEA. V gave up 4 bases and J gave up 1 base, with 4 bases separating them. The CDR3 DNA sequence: TGCAGCGTTGCGGAGAACACCGGGGAGCTGTTTTTT. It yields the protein CSVAENTGELFF.

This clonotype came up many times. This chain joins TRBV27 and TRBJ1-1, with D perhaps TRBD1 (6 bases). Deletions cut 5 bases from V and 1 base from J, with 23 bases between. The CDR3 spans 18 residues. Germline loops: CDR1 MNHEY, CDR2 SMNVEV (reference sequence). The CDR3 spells CASSRDNYLGLGNTEAFF. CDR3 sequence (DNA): TGTGCCAGCAGTCGGGACAACTATTTGGGATTAGGGAACACTGAAGCTTTCTTT.

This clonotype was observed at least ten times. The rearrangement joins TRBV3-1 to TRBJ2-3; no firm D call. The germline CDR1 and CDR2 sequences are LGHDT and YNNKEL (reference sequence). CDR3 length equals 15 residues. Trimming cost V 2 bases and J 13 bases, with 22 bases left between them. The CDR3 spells CASSQPQRFGPRKYF. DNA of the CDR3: TGTGCCAGCAGCCAACCCCAACGGTTTGGCCCCAGGAAGTATTTT.

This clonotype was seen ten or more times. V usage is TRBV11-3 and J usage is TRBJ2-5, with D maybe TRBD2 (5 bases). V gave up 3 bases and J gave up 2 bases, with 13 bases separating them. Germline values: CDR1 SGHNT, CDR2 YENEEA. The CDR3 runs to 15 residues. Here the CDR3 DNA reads TGTGCCAGCAGCTTGGGAGTAGCGCCGCAAGAGACCCAGTACTTC. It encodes CASSLGVAPQETQYF.

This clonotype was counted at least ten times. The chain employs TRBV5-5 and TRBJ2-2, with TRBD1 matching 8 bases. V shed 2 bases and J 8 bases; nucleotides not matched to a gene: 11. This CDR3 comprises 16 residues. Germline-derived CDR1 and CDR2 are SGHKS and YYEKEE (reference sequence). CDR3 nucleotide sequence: TGTGCCAGCAGCTTCGGGACAGGCATACCTCCGGGGGAGCTGTTTTTT. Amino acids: CASSFGTGIPPGELFF. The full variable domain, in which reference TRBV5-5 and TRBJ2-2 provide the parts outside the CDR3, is DAGVTQSPTHLIKTRGQQVTLRCSPISGHKSVSWYQQVLGQGPQFIFQYYEKEERGRGNFPDRFSARQFPNYSSELNVNALLLGDSALYLCASSFGTGIPPGELFFGEGSRLTVL.

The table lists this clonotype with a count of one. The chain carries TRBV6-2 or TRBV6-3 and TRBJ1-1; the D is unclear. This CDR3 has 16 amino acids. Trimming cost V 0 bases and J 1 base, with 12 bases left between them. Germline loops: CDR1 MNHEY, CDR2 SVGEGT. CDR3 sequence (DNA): TGTGCCAGCAGTTACTCGAGGTCAGCCCAGAACACTGAAGCTTTCTTT. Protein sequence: CASSYSRSAQNTEAFF.

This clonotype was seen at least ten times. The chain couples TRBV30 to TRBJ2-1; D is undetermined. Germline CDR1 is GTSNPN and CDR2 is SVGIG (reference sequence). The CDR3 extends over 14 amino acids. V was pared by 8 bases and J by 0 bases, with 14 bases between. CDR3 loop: CATEPDSSYNEQFF. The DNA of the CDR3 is TGTGCCACCGAACCAGACTCCTCCTACAATGAGCAGTTCTTC.

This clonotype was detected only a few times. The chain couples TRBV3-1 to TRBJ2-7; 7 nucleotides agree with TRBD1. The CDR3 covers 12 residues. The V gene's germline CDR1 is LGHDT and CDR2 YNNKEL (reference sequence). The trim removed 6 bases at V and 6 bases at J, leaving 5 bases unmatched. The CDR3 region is CASSRQGLEQYF. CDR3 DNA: TGTGCCAGCAGTCGACAGGGCCTCGAGCAGTACTTC.

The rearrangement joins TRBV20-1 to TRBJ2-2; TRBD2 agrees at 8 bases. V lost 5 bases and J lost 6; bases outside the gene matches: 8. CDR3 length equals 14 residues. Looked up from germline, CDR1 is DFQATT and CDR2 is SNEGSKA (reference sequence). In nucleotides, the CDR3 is TGCAGTGCTCGGGATGACGGGAGGGCCGGGGAGCTGTTTTTT. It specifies CSARDDGRAGELFF.

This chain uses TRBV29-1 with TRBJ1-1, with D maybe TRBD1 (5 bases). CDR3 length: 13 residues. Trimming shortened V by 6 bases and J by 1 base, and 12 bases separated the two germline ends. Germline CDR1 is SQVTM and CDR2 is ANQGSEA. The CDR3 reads CSVSKRGNTEAFF. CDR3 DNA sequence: TGCAGCGTCTCGAAAAGGGGGAACACTGAAGCTTTCTTT.